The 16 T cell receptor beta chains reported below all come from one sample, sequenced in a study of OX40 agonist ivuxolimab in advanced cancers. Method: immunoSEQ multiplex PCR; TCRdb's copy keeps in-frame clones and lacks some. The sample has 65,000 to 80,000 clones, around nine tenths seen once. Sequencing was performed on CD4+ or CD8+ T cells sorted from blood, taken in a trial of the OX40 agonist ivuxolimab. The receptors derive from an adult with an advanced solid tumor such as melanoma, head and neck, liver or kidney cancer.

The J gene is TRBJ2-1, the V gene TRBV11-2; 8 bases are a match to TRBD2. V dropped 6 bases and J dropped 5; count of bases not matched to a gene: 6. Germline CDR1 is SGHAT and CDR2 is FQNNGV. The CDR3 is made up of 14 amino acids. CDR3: CASRKGLDNNEQFF. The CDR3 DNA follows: TGTGCCAGCAGGAAGGGACTAGATAACAATGAGCAGTTCTTC.

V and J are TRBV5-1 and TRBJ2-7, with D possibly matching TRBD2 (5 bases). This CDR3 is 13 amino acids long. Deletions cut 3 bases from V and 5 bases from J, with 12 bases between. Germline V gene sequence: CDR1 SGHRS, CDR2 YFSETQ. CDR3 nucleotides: TGCGCCAGCAGCTGGGTTGGGAGCGACGAGCAGTACTTC. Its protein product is CASSWVGSDEQYF.

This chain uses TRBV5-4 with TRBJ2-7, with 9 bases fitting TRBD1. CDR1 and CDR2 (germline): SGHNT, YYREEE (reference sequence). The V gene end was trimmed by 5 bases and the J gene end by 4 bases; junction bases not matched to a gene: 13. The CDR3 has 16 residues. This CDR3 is CASRVWGKGQGYEQYF. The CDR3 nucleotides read TGTGCCAGCAGGGTATGGGGGAAGGGACAGGGATACGAGCAGTACTTC.

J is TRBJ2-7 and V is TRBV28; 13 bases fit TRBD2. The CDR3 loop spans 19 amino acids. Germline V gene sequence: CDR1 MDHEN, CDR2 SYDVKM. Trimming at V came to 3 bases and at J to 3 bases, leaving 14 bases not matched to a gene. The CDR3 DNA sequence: TGTGCCAGCAGTTTTACCTACGGACTAGCGGGGGCGGCTCACTACGAGCAGTACTTC. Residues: CASSFTYGLAGAAHYEQYF.

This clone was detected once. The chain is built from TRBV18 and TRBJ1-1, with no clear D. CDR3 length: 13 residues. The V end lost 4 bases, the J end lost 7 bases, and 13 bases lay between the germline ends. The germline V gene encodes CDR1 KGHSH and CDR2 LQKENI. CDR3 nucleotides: TGTGCCAGCTCACTTGTGAGGGATGGTGAAGCTTTCTTT. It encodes CASSLVRDGEAFF.

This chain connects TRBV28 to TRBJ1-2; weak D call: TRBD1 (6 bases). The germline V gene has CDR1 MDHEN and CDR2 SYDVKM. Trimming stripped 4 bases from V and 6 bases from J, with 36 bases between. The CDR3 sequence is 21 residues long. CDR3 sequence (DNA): TGTGCCAGCAGTTGGAGTGGGGTGGGCGGCCGAGGGGGACTCCGGGATGATGGCTACACCTTC. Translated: CASSWSGVGGRGGLRDDGYTF.

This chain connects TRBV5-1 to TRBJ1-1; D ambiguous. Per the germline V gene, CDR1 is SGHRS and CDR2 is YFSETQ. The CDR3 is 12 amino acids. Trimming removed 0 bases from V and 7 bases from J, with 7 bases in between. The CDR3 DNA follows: TGCGCCAGCAGCTTGGGCCTCCATGAAGCTTTCTTT. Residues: CASSLGLHEAFF.

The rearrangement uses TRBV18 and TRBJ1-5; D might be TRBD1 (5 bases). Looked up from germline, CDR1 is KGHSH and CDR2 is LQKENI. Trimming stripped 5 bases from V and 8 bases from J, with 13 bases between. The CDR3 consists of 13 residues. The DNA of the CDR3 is TGTGCCAGCTCAGAATACACGGGGGAGCCCCAGCATTTT. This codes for CASSEYTGEPQHF.

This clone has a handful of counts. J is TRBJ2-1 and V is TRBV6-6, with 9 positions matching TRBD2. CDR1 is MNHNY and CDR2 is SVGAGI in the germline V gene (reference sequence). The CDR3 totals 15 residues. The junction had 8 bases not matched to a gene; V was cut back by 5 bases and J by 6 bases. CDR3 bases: TGTGCCAGCAGTCCATCGGGACTAGCCCTCAATGAGCAGTTCTTC. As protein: CASSPSGLALNEQFF.

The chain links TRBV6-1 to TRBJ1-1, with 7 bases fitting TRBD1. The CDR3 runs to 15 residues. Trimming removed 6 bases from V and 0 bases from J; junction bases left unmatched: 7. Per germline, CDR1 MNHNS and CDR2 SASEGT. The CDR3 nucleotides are TGTGCCAGCAGGAGGGACAGCCGTCTGAACACTGAAGCTTTCTTT. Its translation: CASRRDSRLNTEAFF.

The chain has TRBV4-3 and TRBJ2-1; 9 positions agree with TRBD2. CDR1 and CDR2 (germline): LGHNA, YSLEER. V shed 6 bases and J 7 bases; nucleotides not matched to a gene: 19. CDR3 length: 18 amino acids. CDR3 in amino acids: CASSSQMGGGVLVNEQFF. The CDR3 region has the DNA TGCGCCAGCAGTTCTCAAATGGGCGGGGGGGTTTTAGTAAATGAGCAGTTCTTC.

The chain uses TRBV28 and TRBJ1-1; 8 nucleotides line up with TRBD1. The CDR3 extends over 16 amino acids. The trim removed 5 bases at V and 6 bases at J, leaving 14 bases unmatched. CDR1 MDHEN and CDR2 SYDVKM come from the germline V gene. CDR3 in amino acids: CASSPGQGKGLPEAFF. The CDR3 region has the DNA TGTGCCAGCAGTCCCGGACAGGGCAAAGGACTACCTGAAGCTTTCTTT.

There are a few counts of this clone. The CDR3 protein is CASSETWGRSNEKLFF. CDR3 DNA: TGTGCCAGCAGTGAAACCTGGGGGAGGTCTAATGAAAAACTGTTTTTT. The rearrangement joins TRBV6-1 to TRBJ1-4, with a weak D call TRBD1 (5 bases). CDR3 length equals 16 residues. V lost 2 bases, J lost 3 bases, and 13 bases lay in between. Germline V gene sequence: CDR1 MNHNS, CDR2 SASEGT.

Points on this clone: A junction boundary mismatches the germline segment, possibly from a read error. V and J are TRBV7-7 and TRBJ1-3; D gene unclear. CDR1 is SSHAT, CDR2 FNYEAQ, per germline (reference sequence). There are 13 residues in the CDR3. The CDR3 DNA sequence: TGTGCTAGCAGCCCACGGGGTGCTGACACCATATATTTT. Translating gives CASSPRGADTIYF.

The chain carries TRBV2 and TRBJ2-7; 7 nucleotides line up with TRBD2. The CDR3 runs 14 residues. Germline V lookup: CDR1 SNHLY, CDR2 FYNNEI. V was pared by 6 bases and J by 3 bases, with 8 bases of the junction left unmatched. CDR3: CASRGLAAYYEQYF. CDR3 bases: TGTGCCAGCAGGGGCCTAGCGGCATACTACGAGCAGTACTTC.

The CDR3 sequence: CASSPSSSGRLSSGANVLTF. Written as DNA, the CDR3 is TGTGCCAGCTCACCGTCCTCTAGCGGGAGGCTTAGCTCTGGGGCCAACGTCCTGACTTTC. The chain carries TRBV18 and TRBJ2-6; 11 nucleotides match TRBD2. Per the germline V gene, CDR1 is KGHSH and CDR2 is LQKENI. V shed 3 bases and J 0 bases; nucleotides not matched to a gene: 10. The CDR3 has 20 amino acids.